This T cell receptor beta chain is drawn from a study of blood T cells in healthy people across ages. Deletions cut 5 bases from V and 6 bases from J, with 16 bases between. This CDR3 is 14 amino acids long. Primers used in a second PCR of roughly 6 to 11 cycles were a sample-barcoded 5' primer and a J-beta primer mix. MiXCR, applied by TCRdb to the 5' RACE reads, yields one record per CDR3 protein. Of more than 800,000 distinct CDR3 sequences listed, about 28% were seen once; the top ten hold roughly 17%. As concerns this clonotype: This sequence may be a read error, since a much larger clone differs from it by one base.

The sample taken for sequencing was blood. The chain has TRBV12-3 or TRBV12-4 and TRBJ1-1; TRBD1 is a possible D gene (6 bases). This TCR was sampled from a woman aged 80 or over in good health. The CDR3 loop is CASSVGQGGAEAFF. CDR3 sequence (DNA): TGTGCCAGCAGTGTAGGCCAAGGGGGGGCTGAAGCTTTCTTT.